Below are 28 T cell receptor beta chains sequenced from a single sample in a study of Tregs in tolerant kidney transplant recipients. TCRdb keeps only in-frame clones here, not all; method: immunoSEQ multiplex PCR. Here the sample spans around 16,000 clones, around 90% being singletons. The sample was CD8+ T cells from blood. Receptors were obtained from a human donor in good health.

V gene TRBV6-6 combines with J gene TRBJ2-5; the D is unclear. Germline V gene data show CDR1 as MNHNY and CDR2 as SVGAGI (reference sequence). This CDR3 is built from 9 residues. V gave up 11 bases and J gave up 2 bases, with 3 bases separating them. The CDR3 nucleotides are TGTGCCGAACAAGAGACCCAGTACTTC. This gives the protein CAEQETQYF.

CDR3 protein: CASSQVDVGRTEAFF. The CDR3 nucleotides read TGCGCCAGCAGCCAAGTAGATGTGGGGCGCACTGAAGCTTTCTTT. This rearrangement joins TRBV4-3 to TRBJ1-1, with a weak D call TRBD1 (5 bases). CDR1 LGHNA and CDR2 YSLEER come from the germline V gene. Between the trimmed V and J ends, which lost 1 base and 4 bases, there was a span of 13 bases. CDR3 length: 15 amino acids.

The genes are TRBV4-1 and TRBJ2-7, with TRBD1 as a possible D gene (6 bases). V was clipped by 5 bases and J by 5 bases, with 19 bases between them. Germline V gene lookup returns CDR1 MGHRA and CDR2 YSYEKL. This CDR3 spans 15 amino acids. The CDR3 loop is CASSSRQKQGHEQYF. CDR3 coding DNA: TGCGCCAGCAGCTCTCGACAAAAACAGGGACACGAGCAGTACTTC.

CDR3 protein: CACNDRASYEQYF. The CDR3 DNA reads as TGTGCCTGCAACGACAGGGCCTCCTACGAGCAGTACTTC. This rearrangement joins TRBV30 to TRBJ2-7; the match to TRBD1 covers 7 bases. Germline CDR1 is GTSNPN and CDR2 is SVGIG (reference sequence). This CDR3 has 13 residues. The trim removed 6 bases at V and 0 bases at J, leaving 5 bases unmatched.

The genes are TRBV20-1 and TRBJ2-7; D call uncertain. The CDR3 sequence is 11 residues long. V lost 6 bases to trimming and J lost 1 base, with 7 bases between them. The germline CDR1 and CDR2 sequences are DFQATT and SNEGSKA (reference sequence). The CDR3: CSATASYEQYF. In nucleotides, the CDR3 is TGCAGTGCCACTGCTTCCTACGAGCAGTACTTC.

For this clone: One end of the junction is discordant with germline, which a read error may explain. The DNA for the CDR3 is TGTGTCAGCAGTCCTAGGGGTGTCTATGGCTACACCTTC. Translated, it gives CVSSPRGVYGYTF. V and J are TRBV6-5 and TRBJ1-2; TRBD1 is a possible D gene (5 bases). Per the germline V gene, CDR1 is MNHEY and CDR2 is SVGAGI. CDR3 size: 13 residues.

The V gene is TRBV4-1, the J gene TRBJ1-2; D is possibly TRBD1 (5 bases). In germline, CDR1 is MGHRA, CDR2 YSYEKL. The CDR3 contains 14 residues. Trimming pared 4 bases from V and 4 bases from J, leaving 13 bases between. DNA for the CDR3: TGCGCCAGCAGCCCCCGGTCGGGGGGCTATGGCTACACCTTC. This translates into CASSPRSGGYGYTF.

V and J are TRBV4-3 and TRBJ2-7; 8 nucleotides agree with TRBD2. V dropped 4 bases and J dropped 0; count of bases not matched to a gene: 8. This CDR3 region has 16 residues. Germline lookup yields CDR1 LGHNA and CDR2 YSLEER. CDR3 bases: TGCGCCAGCAGCCCCCGGGGCGGGGGGTTCTCCTACGAGCAGTACTTC. Translated: CASSPRGGGFSYEQYF.

V and J are TRBV21-1 and TRBJ2-7. TRBV21-1 is deemed a pseudogene. The CDR3 contains 14 residues. The CDR3 loop reads CASSKGDPGCEQYF. As DNA, the CDR3 is TGTGCCAGCAGCAAAGGGGACCCGGGGTGTGAGCAGTACTTC.

The chain joins TRBV7-2 to TRBJ2-1, with 10 nucleotides matching TRBD1. V trimming: 2 bases; J trimming: 5 bases; junction bases outside the gene matches: 9. This CDR3 comprises 17 residues. Germline CDR1 and CDR2: SGHTA and FQGNSA. CDR3 DNA sequence: TGTGCCAGCAGCTTAATCCCCGGGACAGGGGTGGACAATGAGCAGTTCTTC. This gives the protein CASSLIPGTGVDNEQFF.

This chain connects TRBV19 to TRBJ1-2; D call uncertain. The CDR3 totals 11 residues. Trimming pared 6 bases from V and 5 bases from J, leaving 7 bases between. CDR1 is LNHDA, CDR2 SQIVND, per germline (reference sequence). The CDR3 reads CASRVGYGYTF. DNA for the CDR3: TGTGCCAGTAGGGTGGGGTATGGCTACACCTTC. The whole variable domain, remainder taken from reference TRBV19 and TRBJ1-2, is DGGITQSPKYLFRKEGQNVTLSCEQNLNHDAMYWYRQDPGQGLRLIYYSQIVNDFQKGDIAEGYSVSREKKESFPLTVTSAQKNPTAFYLCASRVGYGYTFGSGTRLTVV.

The chain carries TRBV5-8 and TRBJ1-3; no clear D gene. The CDR3 is made up of 13 amino acids. Trimming shortened V by 2 bases and J by 0 bases, and 3 bases separated the two germline ends. Germline-derived CDR1 and CDR2 are SGHTS and YDEGEE. The CDR3 DNA follows: TGTGCCAGCAGCTTCACCTCTGGAAACACCATATATTTT. Translated, it gives CASSFTSGNTIYF.

The chain is built from TRBV4-2 and TRBJ1-6, with D unclear. Trimming took 7 bases from V and 1 from J, leaving 14 bases between them. This CDR3 has 16 residues. The germline gives CDR1 LGHNA, CDR2 YNFKEQ. CDR3: CASTYSDLSYNSPLHF. The CDR3 DNA follows: TGTGCCAGCACCTACTCGGACCTATCCTATAATTCACCCCTCCACTTT.

This chain joins TRBV5-5 and TRBJ2-7; a weak D match, TRBD1 (6 bases). The CDR3 runs to 15 residues. Looked up from germline, CDR1 is SGHKS and CDR2 is YYEKEE (reference sequence). V lost 4 bases, J lost 0 bases, and 14 bases lay in between. In DNA, the CDR3 is TGTGCCAGCAGCGAAAGGGGGACCAGCTCCTACGAGCAGTACTTC. This encodes CASSERGTSSYEQYF.

This rearrangement joins TRBV4-1 to TRBJ1-3; D is ambiguous. The CDR3 has 17 residues. V was cut by 0 bases and J by 8 bases, with 20 bases left in between. Germline CDR1 and CDR2: MGHRA and YSYEKL. CDR3 sequence reads: CASSQDPGRVGMDTIYF. CDR3 DNA sequence: TGCGCCAGCAGCCAAGATCCCGGGAGGGTCGGGATGGACACCATATATTTT.

The gene calls are TRBV7-2 and TRBJ2-5; TRBD2 might be the D (5 bases). The germline V gene encodes CDR1 SGHTA and CDR2 FQGNSA. Trimming left V 2 bases short and J 4 bases short, with 17 bases between. There are 16 residues in the CDR3. The CDR3 sequence: CASSLPGLPLPETQYF. CDR3 in DNA: TGTGCCAGCAGCTTACCAGGACTCCCCCTCCCAGAGACCCAGTACTTC.

This clone has only one observation. The rearrangement links TRBV30 to TRBJ1-1; tentatively, D is TRBD1 (6 bases). The CDR3 length is 12 residues. The ends were cut back, 4 bases at V and 7 bases at J, with 13 bases in the middle. Germline lookup yields CDR1 GTSNPN and CDR2 SVGIG (reference sequence). The CDR3 bases are TGTGCCTGGAATGCAGGGGTCGGTGAAGCTTTCTTT. This translates into CAWNAGVGEAFF.

The rearrangement uses TRBV27 and TRBJ2-1, with 9 bases matching TRBD2. Germline values: CDR1 MNHEY, CDR2 SMNVEV (reference sequence). The CDR3 sequence is 16 residues long. V lost 5 bases, J lost 9 bases, and 14 bases stayed unmatched. As DNA, the CDR3 is TGTGCCAGCAGTCGACTAGCGGCTAGCCAGCGGGCTGAGCAGTTCTTC. This encodes CASSRLAASQRAEQFF.

The rearrangement joins TRBV9 to TRBJ2-1; D is undetermined. V dropped 1 base and J dropped 6 bases, with 5 bases sitting between them. CDR1 is SGDLS and CDR2 is YYNGEE in the germline V gene. This CDR3 has 12 amino acids. Written as DNA, the CDR3 is TGTGCCAGCAGCGTACCTCCCAATGAGCAGTTCTTC. The encoded protein is CASSVPPNEQFF. Based on the CDR3 plus reference TRBV9 and TRBJ2-1, the full variable domain is DSGVTQTPKHLITATGQRVTLRCSPRSGDLSVYWYQQSLDQGLQFLIQYYNGEERAKGNILERFSAQQFPDLHSELNLSSLELGDSALYFCASSVPPNEQFFGPGTRLTVL.

This sequence joins TRBV4-3 and TRBJ2-5; TRBD1 agrees at 10 bases. There are 14 residues in the CDR3. Germline CDR1 LGHNA, CDR2 YSLEER. V lost 4 bases and J lost 4; bases outside the gene matches: 3. CDR3 nucleotides: TGCGCCAGCAGCCCTAGGACAGGGGGAGAGACCCAGTACTTC. Translating gives CASSPRTGGETQYF.

The CDR3 DNA follows: TGCAGCGCCCCGATTAGCGAGACCCAGTACTTC. Translated: CSAPISETQYF. The gene calls are TRBV29-1 and TRBJ2-5; D is uncertain. In germline, CDR1 is SQVTM, CDR2 ANQGSEA. V dropped 7 bases and J dropped 5 bases, with 11 bases sitting between them. The CDR3 runs 11 residues.

This clone was seen a single time. This chain links TRBV30 with TRBJ1-5; D unresolved. V was clipped by 0 bases and J by 0 bases, with 9 bases between them. The CDR3 runs 15 residues. Germline assignment: CDR1 GTSNPN and CDR2 SVGIG (reference sequence). The CDR3 loop reads CAWSVGTISNQPQHF. CDR3 bases: TGTGCCTGGAGTGTGGGAACAATTAGCAATCAGCCCCAGCATTTT.

The V and J genes are TRBV29-1 and TRBJ1-1; 7 bases are a match to TRBD1. J was trimmed by 3 bases and V by 6 bases; bases with no gene match: 7. Germline CDR1 and CDR2: SQVTM and ANQGSEA. This CDR3 is 13 amino acids long. The DNA of the CDR3 is TGCAGCGTGGGGGTCGGGACAGACACTGAAGCTTTCTTT. Its protein product is CSVGVGTDTEAFF. The complete variable domain, with remaining parts taken from reference TRBV29-1 and TRBJ1-1, reads SAVISQKPSRDICQRGTSLTIQCQVDSQVTMMFWYRQQPGQSLTLIATANQGSEATYESGFVIDKFPISRPNLTFSTLTVSNMSPEDSSIYLCSVGVGTDTEAFFGQGTRLTVV.

The chain recombines TRBV6-6 with TRBJ2-3; 8 nucleotides align to TRBD1. V was clipped by 2 bases and J by 5 bases; unmatched bases: 6. CDR1 is MNHNY and CDR2 is SVGAGI in the germline V gene (reference sequence). The CDR3 runs 15 residues. The CDR3 loop reads CASSYVTGVRDTQYF. In DNA form, the CDR3 reads TGTGCCAGCAGTTACGTGACAGGGGTTAGAGATACGCAGTATTTT.

Only a few counts were recorded for this clone. The J gene is TRBJ2-7, the V gene TRBV6-5; D remains ambiguous. From germline, CDR1 is MNHEY and CDR2 SVGAGI. V was pared by 2 bases and J by 2 bases, with 7 bases between. The CDR3 sequence is 13 residues long. In DNA form, the CDR3 reads TGTGCCAGCAGTTACGACCCCGCCTACGAGCAGTACTTC. Translated: CASSYDPAYEQYF.

The chain joins TRBV7-9 to TRBJ1-6; D gene unclear. V lost 5 bases and J 10 bases, leaving 12 bases between the germline ends. The CDR3 covers 13 residues. Germline V gene lookup returns CDR1 SEHNR and CDR2 FQNEAQ (reference sequence). Here the CDR3 DNA reads TGTGCCAGCAGCCCAGAGCAAGGCTCACCCCTCCACTTT. Protein sequence: CASSPEQGSPLHF.

This clone was picked up one time. The chain recombines TRBV29-1 with TRBJ1-2; D is uncertain. V was cut by 7 bases and J by 4 bases, with 16 bases left in between. This CDR3 spans 13 amino acids. Germline CDR1 reads SQVTM; CDR2 reads ANQGSEA. The CDR3 spells CSAEGGKSYGYTF. Written as DNA, the CDR3 is TGCAGCGCCGAGGGCGGCAAATCCTATGGCTACACCTTC.

This sequence joins TRBV6-1 and TRBJ1-1; D remains unclear. Germline V gene sequence: CDR1 MNHNS, CDR2 SASEGT. The CDR3 is made up of 15 amino acids. Trimming removed 3 bases from V and 3 bases from J, with 14 bases in between. The CDR3 DNA reads as TGTGCCAGCAGTGAGGTTGCCCCGGCTTACACTGAAGCTTTCTTT. This translates into CASSEVAPAYTEAFF.